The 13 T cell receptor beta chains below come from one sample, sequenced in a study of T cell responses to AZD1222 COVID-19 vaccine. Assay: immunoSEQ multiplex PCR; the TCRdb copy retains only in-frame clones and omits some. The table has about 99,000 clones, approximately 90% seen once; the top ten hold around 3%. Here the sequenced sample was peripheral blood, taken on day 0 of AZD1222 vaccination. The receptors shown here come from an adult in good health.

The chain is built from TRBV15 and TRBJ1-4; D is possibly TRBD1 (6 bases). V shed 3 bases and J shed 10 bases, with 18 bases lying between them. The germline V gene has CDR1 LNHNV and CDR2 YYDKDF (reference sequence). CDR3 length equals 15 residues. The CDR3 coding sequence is TGTGCCACCAGCAGGGGGGACAATGGGGGCGGAAAACTGTTTTTT. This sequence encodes CATSRGDNGGGKLFF. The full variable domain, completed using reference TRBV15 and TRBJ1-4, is DAMVIQNPRYQVTQFGKPVTLSCSQTLNHNVMYWYQQKSSQAPKLLFHYYDKDFNNEADTPDNFQSRRPNTSFCFLDIRSPGLGDTAMYLCATSRGDNGGGKLFFGSGTQLSVL.

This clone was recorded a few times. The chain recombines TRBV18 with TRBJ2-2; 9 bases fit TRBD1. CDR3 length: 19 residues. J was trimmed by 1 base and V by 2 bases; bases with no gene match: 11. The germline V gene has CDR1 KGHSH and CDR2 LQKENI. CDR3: CASSPYLQLGQGNTGELFF. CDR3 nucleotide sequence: TGTGCCAGCTCACCATACCTTCAGCTGGGACAGGGGAACACCGGGGAGCTGTTTTTT.

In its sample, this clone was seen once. CDR3 sequence (DNA): TGTGCCAGTAGTATAGGGGATACCCAGTACTTC. Protein product: CASSIGDTQYF. The chain uses TRBV19 and TRBJ2-5; D remains unclear. The V and J ends lost 1 base and 8 bases respectively, with 5 bases between them. The CDR3 extends over 11 amino acids. Germline loops: CDR1 LNHDA, CDR2 SQIVND (reference sequence).

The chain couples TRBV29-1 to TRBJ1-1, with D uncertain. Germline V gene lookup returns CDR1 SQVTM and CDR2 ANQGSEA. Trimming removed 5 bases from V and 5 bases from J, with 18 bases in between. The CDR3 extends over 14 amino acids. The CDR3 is CSVRGLRSTTEAFF. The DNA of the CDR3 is TGCAGCGTTCGAGGGTTAAGGTCTACAACTGAAGCTTTCTTT.

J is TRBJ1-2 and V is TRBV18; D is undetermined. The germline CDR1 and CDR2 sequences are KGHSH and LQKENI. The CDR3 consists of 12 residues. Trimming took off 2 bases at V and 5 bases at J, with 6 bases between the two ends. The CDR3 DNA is TGTGCCAGCTCACCAGCTGAATATGGCTACACCTTC. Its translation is CASSPAEYGYTF.

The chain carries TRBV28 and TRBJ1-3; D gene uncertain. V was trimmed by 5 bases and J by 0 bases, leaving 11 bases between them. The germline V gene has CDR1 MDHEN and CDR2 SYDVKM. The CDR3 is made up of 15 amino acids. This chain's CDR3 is CASSPSDISGNTIYF. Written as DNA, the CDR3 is TGTGCCAGCAGTCCCTCTGATATCTCTGGAAACACCATATATTTT.

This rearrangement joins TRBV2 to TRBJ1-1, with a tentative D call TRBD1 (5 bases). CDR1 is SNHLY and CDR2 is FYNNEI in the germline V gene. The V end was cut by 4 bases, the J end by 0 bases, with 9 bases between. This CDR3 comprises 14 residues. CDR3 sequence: CASSAEGMNTEAFF. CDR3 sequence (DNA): TGTGCCAGCAGTGCGGAGGGGATGAACACTGAAGCTTTCTTT.

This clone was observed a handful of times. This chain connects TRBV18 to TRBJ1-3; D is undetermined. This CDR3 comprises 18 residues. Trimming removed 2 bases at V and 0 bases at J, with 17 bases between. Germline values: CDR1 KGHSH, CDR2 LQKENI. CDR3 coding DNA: TGTGCCAGCTCACCAAGGATAGGAGCCACGAGCTCTGGAAACACCATATATTTT. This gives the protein CASSPRIGATSSGNTIYF.

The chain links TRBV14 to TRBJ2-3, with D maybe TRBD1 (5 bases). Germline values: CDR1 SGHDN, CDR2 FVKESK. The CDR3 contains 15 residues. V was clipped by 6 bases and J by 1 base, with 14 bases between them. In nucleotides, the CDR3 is TGTGCCAGCAGTCCAGGGTTTATCGGCACAGATACGCAGTATTTT. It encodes CASSPGFIGTDTQYF.

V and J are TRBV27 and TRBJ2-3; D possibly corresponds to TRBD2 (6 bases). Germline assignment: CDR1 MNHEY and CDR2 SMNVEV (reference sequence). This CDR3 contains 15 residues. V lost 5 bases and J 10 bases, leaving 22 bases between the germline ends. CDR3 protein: CASSLRTPAIAAQYF. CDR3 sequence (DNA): TGTGCCAGCAGTCTACGGACACCCGCAATAGCGGCGCAGTATTTT.

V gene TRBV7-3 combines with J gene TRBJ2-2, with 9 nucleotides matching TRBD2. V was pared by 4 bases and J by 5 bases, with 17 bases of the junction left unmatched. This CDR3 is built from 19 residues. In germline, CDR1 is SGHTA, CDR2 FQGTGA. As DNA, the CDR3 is TGTGCCAGCAGCTCACTACCGGGACTAGCACCTCAGGGAACCGGGGAGCTGTTTTTT. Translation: CASSSLPGLAPQGTGELFF.

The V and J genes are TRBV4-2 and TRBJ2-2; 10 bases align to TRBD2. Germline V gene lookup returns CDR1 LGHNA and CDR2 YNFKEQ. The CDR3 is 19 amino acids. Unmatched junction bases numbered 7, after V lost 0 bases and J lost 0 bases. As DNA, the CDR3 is TGTGCCAGCAGCCAAGAACTAGCGGGACCGACTTCGAACACCGGGGAGCTGTTTTTT. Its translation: CASSQELAGPTSNTGELFF.

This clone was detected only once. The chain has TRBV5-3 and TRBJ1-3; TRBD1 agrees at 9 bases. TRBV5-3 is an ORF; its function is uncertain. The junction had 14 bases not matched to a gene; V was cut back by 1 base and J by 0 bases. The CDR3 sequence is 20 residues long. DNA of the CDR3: TGTGCCAGAAGCTTGACCGGGACAGGGAGAAATAGGGCCTCTGGAAACACCATATATTTT. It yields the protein CARSLTGTGRNRASGNTIYF.